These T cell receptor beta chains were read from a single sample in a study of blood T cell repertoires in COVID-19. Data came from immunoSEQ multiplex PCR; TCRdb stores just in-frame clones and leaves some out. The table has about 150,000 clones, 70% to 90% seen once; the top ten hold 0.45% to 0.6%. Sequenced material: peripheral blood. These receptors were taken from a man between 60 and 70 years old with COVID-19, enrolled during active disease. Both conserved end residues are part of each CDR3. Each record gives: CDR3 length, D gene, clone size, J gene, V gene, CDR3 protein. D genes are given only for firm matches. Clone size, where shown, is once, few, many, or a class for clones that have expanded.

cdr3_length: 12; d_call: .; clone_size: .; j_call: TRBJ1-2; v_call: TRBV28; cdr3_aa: CASTVGARGYTF
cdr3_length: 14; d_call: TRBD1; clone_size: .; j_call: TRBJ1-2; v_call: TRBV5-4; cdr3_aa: CASSWGQGASGYTF
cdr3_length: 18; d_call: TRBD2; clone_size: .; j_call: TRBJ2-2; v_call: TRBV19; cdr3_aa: CASGPRGLAGGLTGELFF
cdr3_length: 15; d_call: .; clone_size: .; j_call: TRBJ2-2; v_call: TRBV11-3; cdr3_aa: CASSLEAGNTGELFF
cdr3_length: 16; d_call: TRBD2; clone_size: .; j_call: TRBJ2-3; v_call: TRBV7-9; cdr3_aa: CATESGGRRAADTQYF
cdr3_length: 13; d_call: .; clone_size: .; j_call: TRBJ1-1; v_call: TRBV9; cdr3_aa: CASSQGVNTEAFF
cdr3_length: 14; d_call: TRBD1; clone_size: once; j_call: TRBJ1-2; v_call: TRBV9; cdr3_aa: CASSLGTANYGYTF
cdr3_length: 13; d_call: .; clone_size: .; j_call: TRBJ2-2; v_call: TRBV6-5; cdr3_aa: CASREMNTGELFF
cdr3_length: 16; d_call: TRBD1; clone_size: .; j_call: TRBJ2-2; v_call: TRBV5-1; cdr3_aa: CASSGGQPGFAGELFF
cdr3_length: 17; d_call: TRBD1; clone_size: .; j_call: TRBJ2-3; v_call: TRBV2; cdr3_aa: CASTKREGQGVTDTQYF
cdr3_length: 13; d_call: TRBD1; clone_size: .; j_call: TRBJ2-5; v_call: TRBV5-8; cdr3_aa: CASSRGRGETQYF
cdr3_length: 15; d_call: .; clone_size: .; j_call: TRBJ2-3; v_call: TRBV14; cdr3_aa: CASSQGARRSDTQYF
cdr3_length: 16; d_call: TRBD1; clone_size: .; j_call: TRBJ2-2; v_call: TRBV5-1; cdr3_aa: CASSRSGTGISGELFF
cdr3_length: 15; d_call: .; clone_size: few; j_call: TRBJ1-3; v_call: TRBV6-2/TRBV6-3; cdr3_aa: CASSYAGLSGNTIYF
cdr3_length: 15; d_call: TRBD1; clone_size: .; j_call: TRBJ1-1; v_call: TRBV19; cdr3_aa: CASMSYGQGSSEAFF
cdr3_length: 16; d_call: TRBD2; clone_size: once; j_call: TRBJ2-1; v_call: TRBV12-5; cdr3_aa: CASGILAGQEYNEQFF
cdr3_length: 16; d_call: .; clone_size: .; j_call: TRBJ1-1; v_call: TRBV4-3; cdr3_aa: CASSQDRRARYTEAFF
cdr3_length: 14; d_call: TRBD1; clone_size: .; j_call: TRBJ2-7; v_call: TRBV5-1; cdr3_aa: CASSPGTVGAEQYF
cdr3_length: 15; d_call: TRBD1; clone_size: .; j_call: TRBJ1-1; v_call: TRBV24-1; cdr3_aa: CATSDRGQGTTEAFF
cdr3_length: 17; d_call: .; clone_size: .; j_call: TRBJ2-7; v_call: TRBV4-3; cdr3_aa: CASSQGLGLLSSYEQYF
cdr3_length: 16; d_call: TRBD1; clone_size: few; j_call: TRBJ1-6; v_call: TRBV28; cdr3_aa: CASSLAPGQGTSPLHF
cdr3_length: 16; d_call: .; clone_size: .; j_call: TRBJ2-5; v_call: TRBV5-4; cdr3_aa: CASSLDLISDQETQYF
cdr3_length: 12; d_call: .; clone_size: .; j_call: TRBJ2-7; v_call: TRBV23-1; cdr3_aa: CASSQSGDEQYF
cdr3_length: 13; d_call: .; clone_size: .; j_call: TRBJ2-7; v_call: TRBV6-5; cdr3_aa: CASSQGTAYEQYF
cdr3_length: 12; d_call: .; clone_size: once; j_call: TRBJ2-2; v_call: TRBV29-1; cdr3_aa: CSVRRAAGELFF
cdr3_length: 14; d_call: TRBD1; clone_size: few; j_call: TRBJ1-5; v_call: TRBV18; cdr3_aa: CASSPDRGPQPQHF
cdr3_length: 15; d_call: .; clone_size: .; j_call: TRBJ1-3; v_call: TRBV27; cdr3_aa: CASSLEGGSGNTIYF
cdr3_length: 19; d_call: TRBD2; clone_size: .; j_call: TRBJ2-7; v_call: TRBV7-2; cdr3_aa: CASSLTPTTSGDFSYEQYF